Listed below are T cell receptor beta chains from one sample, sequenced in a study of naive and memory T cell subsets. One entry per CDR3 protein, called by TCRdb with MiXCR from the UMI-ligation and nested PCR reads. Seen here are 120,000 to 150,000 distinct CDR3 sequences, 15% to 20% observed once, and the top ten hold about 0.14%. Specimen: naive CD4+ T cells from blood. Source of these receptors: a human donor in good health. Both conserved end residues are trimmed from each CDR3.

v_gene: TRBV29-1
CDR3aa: SVEIFGVAGVSFGTDTQY

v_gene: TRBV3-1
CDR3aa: ASSQGSYQPQH

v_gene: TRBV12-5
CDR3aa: ASGLVPSNQPQH

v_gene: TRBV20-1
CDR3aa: SASPPRGLYEQY

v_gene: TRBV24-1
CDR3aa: ATSDSVGGSTDTQY

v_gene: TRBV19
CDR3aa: ASSIQELTYNEQF

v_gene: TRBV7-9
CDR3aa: ASSFGAVTNEKLF

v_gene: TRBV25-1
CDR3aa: ASSAQLYGYT

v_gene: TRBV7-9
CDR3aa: ASSPRGGRADEQY

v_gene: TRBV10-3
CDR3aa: AISNQGKLHGYT

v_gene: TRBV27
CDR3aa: ASSPGLAGQTYQETQY

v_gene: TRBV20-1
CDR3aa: SAKGQGGYEQY

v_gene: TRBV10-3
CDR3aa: AIKIQSTDTQY

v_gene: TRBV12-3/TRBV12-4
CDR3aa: ASSPRGPGSGNTIY

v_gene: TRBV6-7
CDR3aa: ASSSPGLAGTGNEQF

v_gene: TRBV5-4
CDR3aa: ASSLGQPSGNTIY

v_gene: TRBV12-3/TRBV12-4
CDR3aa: ASRTGTETGELF

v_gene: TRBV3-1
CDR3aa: ASSQEWTGSGYT

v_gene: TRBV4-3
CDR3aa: ASSQDIGGMADTQY

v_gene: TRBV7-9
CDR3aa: ATPGQGESGANVLT

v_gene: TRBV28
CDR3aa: ASSWTVTDNSPLH

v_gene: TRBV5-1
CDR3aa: ASSRGVGPQETQY

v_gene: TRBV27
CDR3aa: ASSFSGVFRAEAF

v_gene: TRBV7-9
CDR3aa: ASSLDRNGYT

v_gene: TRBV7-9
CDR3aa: ASSLSLLAGGGDEQF

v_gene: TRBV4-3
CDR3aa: ASSQATSTDTQY

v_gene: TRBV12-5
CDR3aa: ASGFRAVHTDTQY

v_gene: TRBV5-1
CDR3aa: ASSLAPEGQPQH

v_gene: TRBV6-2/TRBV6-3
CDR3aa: ASSSLDGNSPLH

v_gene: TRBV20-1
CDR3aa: SARDHRGGNTIY

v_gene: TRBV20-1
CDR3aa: SARGVQGPTNEKLF

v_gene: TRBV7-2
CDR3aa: ASSLEGYSGNTIY

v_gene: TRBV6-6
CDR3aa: ASSYAGGTSGSSSYEQY

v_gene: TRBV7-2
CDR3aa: ASSLTVRTDTQY

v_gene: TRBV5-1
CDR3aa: ASSLEAGMNTEAF

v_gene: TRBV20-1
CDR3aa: SALDGNNQPQH

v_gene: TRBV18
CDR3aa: ASSRITGTRDTEAF

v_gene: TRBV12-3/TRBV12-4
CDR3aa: ASSLRGKGDQPQH

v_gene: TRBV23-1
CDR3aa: ASSQSLPVTVSKNIQY

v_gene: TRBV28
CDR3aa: ASSLDFGNTIY

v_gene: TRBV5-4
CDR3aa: ASSSFTAGGAPNSPLH

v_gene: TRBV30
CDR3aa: AWSTAYEQY

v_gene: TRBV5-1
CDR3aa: ASRTWTGNTEAF

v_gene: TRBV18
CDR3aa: ASSRGDSEKLF